This T cell receptor (beta chain) was captured by sequencing in a study of vaccination effects on CD4 cells after COVID-19. Investigators separated out CD4+ T cells once around 11 days of culture had passed. A word on this clone: What it binds is not known.

Sequenced by immunoSEQ multiplex PCR; TCRdb stores in-frame clones only, minus some. The sample holds 70,000 to 75,000 clones; approximately 71% are singletons and the top ten take over 2%. V gave up 2 bases and J gave up 7 bases, with 6 bases separating them. There are 12 residues in the CDR3. Germline CDR1 reads SGHAT; CDR2 reads FQNNGV. This receptor was identified in a human donor who received a COVID-19 vaccine. The chain employs TRBV11-2 and TRBJ2-1; D is uncertain. Sequencing used CD4+ T cells from PBMCs cultured without peptide, obtained before COVID-19 vaccination. CDR3 sequence reads: CASSLKRNEQFF. Written as DNA, the CDR3 is TGTGCCAGCAGCTTAAAACGGAATGAGCAGTTCTTC.